This T cell receptor (beta chain) originates from a study of T cells in Graves' hyperthyroidism and ophthalmopathy (dated by TCRdb to about 2019). In the study overall: Peripheral blood was sampled at the time of initial diagnosis, prior to any treatment. Whether ophthalmopathy could be predicted prospectively was tested in an independent validation cohort made up of 18 to 20 hyperthyroidism patients plus 17 patients who later progressed to ophthalmopathy. Following sampling, methimazole starting at 30 mg daily was given to hyperthyroidism patients, and high-dose intravenous methylprednisolone was given to ophthalmopathy patients. The paper reports TCR Vbeta CDR3 sequencing of roughly 140 peripheral blood samples: around 45 ophthalmopathy, about 75 hyperthyroidism and approximately 17 progressor patients. The approximately 90 discovery patients were divided at random into training and test sets in a 7:3 ratio. To identify TCR V-J signatures that set the groups apart, the researchers used a discovery cohort of more than 95 patients, made up of around 40 with Graves' ophthalmopathy and about 55 with stable Graves' hyperthyroidism. In addition, the study compared T-cell repertoires in thyroid tissue and in blood from roughly 6 Graves' hyperthyroidism patients.

This clonotype was recorded many times. The target of this receptor is not known. The record has no base qualities; no much larger clone is one base away. Per the germline V gene, SGDLS is the CDR1 and YYNGEE is the CDR2. Trimming takes 0 bases from V and 1 base from J, and the germline ends sit 10 bases apart. CDR3 length: 15 amino acids, cysteine to phenylalanine. Kept here is only the CDR3 DNA, which spans 45 bases and is read in frame from base 1. Moderately to severely active disease, a Clinical Activity Score of at least 3, a NOSPECS grade of at least 4, and a duration under 3 months were present in ophthalmopathy patients. Patients with uncontrolled infections, other autoimmune diseases, pregnancy or lactation were excluded. Diagnoses were established on the basis of clinical symptoms, serum thyroxine and TRAb, thyroid ultrasound, and orbital computed tomography. PBMCs were separated from under 11 ml of fresh peripheral blood using Ficoll-Paque density gradient centrifugation. Total RNA was extracted with Trizol reagent, and quality was checked on an Agilent 2100 Bioanalyzer.

The TCR beta CDR3 regions were amplified from RNA transcripts. The first round of RT-PCR for the TCR CDR3 was performed with the HTBI primer set and the Qiagen OneStep RT-PCR kit. Libraries were constructed in a second round of multiplex PCR, after which size selection and purification were carried out. Libraries were sequenced paired-end with 100 bp reads on an Illumina HiSeq2000. For the original study's pipeline: Raw data were processed with SOAPnuke, discarding reads with adapters, uncalled bases, mean Phred below 15, or no exact constant-primer or identifier match. COPE v1.2.5 was used to merge high-quality paired reads, and clonotypes were defined as unique nucleotide sequences. MiTCR v1.1 was used to align the clonotypes against IMGT TRBV, TRBD and TRBJ reference segments. Analysis was restricted to V-J combinations with a frequency above 0.0001, which covered over 98% of repertoires. A TCS score was defined as the ratio of F50 (clonal expansion) to E x V (chaos), with BLOSUM62-based TCRdist applied between CDR3 peptides within each V-J. Welch's t-statistics and random forest reduced 514 V-J features to some 14, which were used in a naive Bayes classifier (R e1071). TCRdb itself trimmed the public reads at Q25 with fastp, ran MiXCR and retained productive beta chains. Every distinct CDR3 protein forms one entry, paired with its most common genes and DNA. TCRdb, not the authors, supplied the V and J calls. This sample lists about 610,000 distinct CDR3 sequences; approximately 16% were detected once. The biggest ten clones account for roughly 3.3% of the sample.

Paper-wide results and their limitations: Most expanded thyroid clonotypes (frequency above 0.001) were also found in blood, which suggests that blood repertoires may mirror thyroid immune responses. In validation, progression to ophthalmopathy was predicted by the model with roughly 69% sensitivity and just over 72% specificity, a median of roughly six months before onset. Ophthalmopathy was separated from stable hyperthyroidism by a 13 V-J signature model, with approximately 85% sensitivity and 81% to 82% specificity obtained in cross-validation and 80%/75% obtained in testing. No statistical method was used to set the sample size in advance, and investigators knew the group allocation.

This chain is built from TRBV9 and TRBJ1-1; the D segment cannot be called with confidence. The source of this sequence is a woman aged 40 to 50 with Graves' ophthalmopathy. Sequenced material: blood. The DNA sequence is given as TGTGCCAGCAGCGTAGCGGAGGCGGGGAACACTGAAGCTTTCTTT. Its translation is CASSVAEAGNTEAFF.